A single sample gave rise to the 30 T cell receptor beta chains below, sequenced in a study of blood T cell repertoires in COVID-19. Some clones are missing from TCRdb's copy, which holds only in-frame ones; the method was immunoSEQ multiplex PCR. The table has about 130,000 clones, 84% seen once. The sample taken for sequencing was peripheral blood. The source is a woman aged 25-40 years who had recovered from COVID-19.

The rearrangement uses TRBV6-1 and TRBJ1-3; no clear D. The CDR3 runs 15 residues. The V gene's germline CDR1 is MNHNS and CDR2 SASEGT. V gave up 2 bases and J gave up 0 bases, with 8 bases separating them. The CDR3 DNA reads as TGTGCCAGCAGTGAAAACACGAACTCTGGAAACACCATATATTTT. The encoded protein is CASSENTNSGNTIYF.

V gene TRBV19 combines with J gene TRBJ2-1, with 9 bases that match TRBD2. This CDR3 is 14 amino acids long. Germline assignment: CDR1 LNHDA and CDR2 SQIVND (reference sequence). The junction had 4 bases not matched to a gene; V was cut back by 6 bases and J by 4 bases. The CDR3 DNA reads TGTGCCAGTAGAGCTAGCGGGATATACAATGAGCAGTTCTTC. This encodes CASRASGIYNEQFF.

V and J are TRBV6-5 and TRBJ2-1; 8 bases agree with TRBD2. With V trimmed by 6 bases and J by 2 bases, 6 bases remained unmatched. The CDR3 runs to 15 residues. Germline V gene sequence: CDR1 MNHEY, CDR2 SVGAGI. CDR3 region: CASSIAGGAYNEQFF. CDR3 nucleotides: TGTGCCAGCAGCATCGCGGGAGGAGCCTACAATGAGCAGTTCTTC.

The CDR3 is CASSQGGGKDQPQHF. CDR3 nucleotide sequence: TGTGCCAGCAGCCAAGGCGGGGGAAAAGATCAGCCCCAGCATTTT. The chain uses TRBV3-1 (or the pseudogene TRBV3-2) and TRBJ1-5; D is possibly TRBD1 (5 bases). Trimming took off 1 base at V and 5 bases at J, with 12 bases between the two ends. The CDR3 is made up of 15 amino acids. Germline values: CDR1 LGHDT, CDR2 YNNKEL (reference sequence).

This clone was seen once. V gene TRBV7-6 combines with J gene TRBJ1-3; 9 bases align to TRBD1. The CDR3 loop spans 19 amino acids. CDR1 and CDR2 from the germline V gene are SGHVS and FNYEAQ. The V segment lost 4 bases and the J segment 0 bases; nucleotides outside the gene matches: 13. CDR3 residues: CASSWGRNRGLSSGNTIYF. Written as DNA, the CDR3 is TGTGCCAGCAGCTGGGGGCGCAACAGGGGGCTGAGCTCTGGAAACACCATATATTTT.

The chain joins TRBV13 to TRBJ1-2; 9 bases fit TRBD1. The V gene's germline CDR1 is PRHDT and CDR2 FYEKMQ (reference sequence). The CDR3 has 16 residues. Losses at the gene ends were 2 bases for V and 6 bases for J; bases not matched to a gene: 10. CDR3 nucleotides: TGTGCCAGCAGCTTATGGACAGGGGTGTTTAGGGATGGCTACACCTTC. Translation gives CASSLWTGVFRDGYTF.

The gene calls are TRBV19 and TRBJ2-3; 13 nucleotides line up with TRBD2. The trim removed 4 bases at V and 3 bases at J, leaving 4 bases unmatched. The CDR3 spans 16 residues. Germline V gene lookup returns CDR1 LNHDA and CDR2 SQIVND (reference sequence). The CDR3 coding sequence is TGTGCCAGTAGTAAGGGACTAGCGGGGTCAACAGATACGCAGTATTTT. This encodes CASSKGLAGSTDTQYF.

The chain has TRBV27 and TRBJ2-7; a weak D match, TRBD1 (5 bases). Trimming removed 0 bases at V and 4 bases at J, with 13 bases between. The CDR3 extends over 15 amino acids. Germline V gives CDR1 MNHEY, CDR2 SMNVEV (reference sequence). The CDR3 protein is CASSLSKGAAYEQYF. In nucleotides, the CDR3 is TGTGCCAGCAGTTTATCGAAAGGGGCGGCATACGAGCAGTACTTC.

The chain couples TRBV3-1 (or the pseudogene TRBV3-2) to TRBJ2-7, with 10 nucleotides matching TRBD2. Germline V CDR1 and CDR2: LGHDT, YNNKEL (reference sequence). The length of the CDR3 is 17 residues. Trimming cost V 1 base and J 0 bases; bases outside gene matches: 6. The CDR3 bases are TGTGCCAGCAGCCAAGGACGGCTAGCGGGGGTCTCCTACGAGCAGTACTTC. Its translation: CASSQGRLAGVSYEQYF.

This clone was seen a few times. The chain joins TRBV19 to TRBJ1-2; 9 bases line up with TRBD1. The CDR3 consists of 14 residues. The V and J ends lost 1 base and 10 bases, in that order; junction bases with no gene match: 7. Germline values: CDR1 LNHDA, CDR2 SQIVND (reference sequence). Written as DNA, the CDR3 is TGTGCCAGTAGTATAGGAGGGACAGGGTCTTTCTACACCTTC. Residues: CASSIGGTGSFYTF.

V is TRBV18 and J is TRBJ2-2; D not resolved. V was trimmed by 2 bases and J by 8 bases, leaving 6 bases between them. Germline CDR1 reads KGHSH; CDR2 reads LQKENI. The CDR3 consists of 12 residues. DNA of the CDR3: TGTGCCAGCTCACCAGTCCCGGGGGAGCTGTTTTTT. Amino acid sequence: CASSPVPGELFF. Supplemented by reference TRBV18 and TRBJ2-2, the full variable domain reads NAGVMQNPRHLVRRRGQEARLRCSPMKGHSHVYWYRQLPEEGLKFMVYLQKENIIDESGMPKERFSAEFPKEGPSILRIQQVVRGDSAAYFCASSPVPGELFFGEGSRLTVL.

This clone was detected a few times. The chain carries TRBV19 and TRBJ2-7, with TRBD2 identical over 9 bases. CDR3 length equals 15 residues. Germline V CDR1 and CDR2: LNHDA, SQIVND (reference sequence). V dropped 1 base and J dropped 5; count of bases not matched to a gene: 6. The CDR3 bases are TGTGCCAGTAGTATAGGTAGCGGGAGATCCCACGAGCAGTACTTC. This encodes CASSIGSGRSHEQYF.

This rearrangement joins TRBV5-1 to TRBJ1-4; 9 bases fit TRBD1. The J segment lost 5 bases and the V segment lost 1 base, leaving 3 bases of the junction unmatched. Looked up from germline, CDR1 is SGHRS and CDR2 is YFSETQ. This CDR3 has 15 amino acids. The CDR3 sequence is CASSLTGTGNEKLFF. The CDR3 region has the DNA TGCGCCAGCAGCTTGACCGGGACAGGGAATGAAAAACTGTTTTTT.

This rearrangement joins TRBV25-1 to TRBJ2-7; TRBD1 matches 8 bases. Trimming cost V 8 bases and J 0 bases; bases outside gene matches: 6. The CDR3 runs 14 residues. Germline lookup yields CDR1 MGHDK and CDR2 SYGVNS. The CDR3 sequence: CASETGTGSYEQYF. The CDR3 DNA is TGTGCCAGCGAGACCGGGACAGGCTCCTACGAGCAGTACTTC.

The CDR3 reads CAWSVRTGPTYEQYF. In DNA, the CDR3 is TGTGCCTGGAGTGTACGTACAGGACCCACCTACGAGCAGTACTTC. The genes are TRBV30 and TRBJ2-7; D might be TRBD1 (5 bases). The CDR3 extends over 15 amino acids. CDR1 and CDR2 from the germline V gene are GTSNPN and SVGIG (reference sequence). Trimming took off 0 bases at V and 2 bases at J, with 14 bases between the two ends.

V is TRBV5-1 and J is TRBJ2-1; the match to TRBD2 covers 9 bases. Germline CDR1 and CDR2: SGHRS and YFSETQ. V was pared by 4 bases and J by 4 bases, with 6 bases of the junction left unmatched. This CDR3 spans 15 amino acids. The CDR3 here is CASSPGSGSYNEQFF. The CDR3 bases are TGCGCCAGCAGCCCTGGTAGCGGGAGTTACAATGAGCAGTTCTTC.

The chain carries TRBV11-2 and TRBJ2-1; a weak D match, TRBD2 (7 bases). CDR1 and CDR2 from the germline V gene are SGHAT and FQNNGV. The CDR3 is 15 amino acids. V was cut by 1 base and J by 4 bases, with 11 bases left in between. As DNA, the CDR3 is TGTGCCAGCAGCTTAGGAGGGGGGGGTTACAATGAGCAGTTCTTC. This sequence encodes CASSLGGGGYNEQFF.

V usage is TRBV15 and J usage is TRBJ1-2; no clear D. The CDR3 is 16 residues long. Germline CDR1 reads LNHNV; CDR2 reads YYDKDF (reference sequence). V shed 0 bases and J shed 4 bases, with 15 bases lying between them. DNA of the CDR3: TGTGCCACCAGCAGAGATCGAGGCAGCAATCCCTATGGCTACACCTTC. Its protein product is CATSRDRGSNPYGYTF.

J is TRBJ1-1 and V is TRBV6-4; TRBD1 agrees at 8 bases. Germline trimming cut 0 bases from V and 4 bases from J; bases unmatched to any gene: 1. Germline loops: CDR1 MRHNA, CDR2 SNTAGT. The length of the CDR3 is 14 residues. The CDR3 DNA follows: TGTGCCAGCAGTGACTCGGACAGGGCCACTGAAGCTTTCTTT. Translating gives CASSDSDRATEAFF.

The chain uses TRBV12-3 or TRBV12-4 and TRBJ1-2; D is unclear. Trimming shortened V by 5 bases and J by 3 bases, and 4 bases separated the two germline ends. The CDR3 is 11 residues long. CDR3 sequence (DNA): TGTGCCAGCAGTCCCGACTATGGCTACACCTTC. Encoded protein: CASSPDYGYTF.

J is TRBJ1-2 and V is TRBV5-1; a weak D match, TRBD1 (5 bases). V lost 0 bases and J 2 bases, leaving 8 bases between the germline ends. The CDR3 sequence is 14 residues long. Germline assignment: CDR1 SGHRS and CDR2 YFSETQ. The CDR3 region is CASSLVGQNYGYTF. In DNA form, the CDR3 reads TGCGCCAGCAGCTTGGTGGGGCAGAACTATGGCTACACCTTC. Using reference TRBV5-1 and TRBJ1-2 for the parts outside the CDR3, the full variable domain is KAGVTQTPRYLIKTRGQQVTLSCSPISGHRSVSWYQQTPGQGLQFLFEYFSETQRNKGNFPGRFSGRQFSNSRSEMNVSTLELGDSALYLCASSLVGQNYGYTFGSGTRLTVV.

V usage is TRBV10-1 and J usage is TRBJ2-3; D uncertain. Looked up from germline, CDR1 is WNHNN and CDR2 is SYGVQD (reference sequence). Deletions cut 2 bases from V and 2 bases from J, with 8 bases between. The length of the CDR3 is 14 residues. The CDR3 loop reads CASSEEVSTDTQYF. The CDR3 DNA reads as TGCGCCAGCAGTGAGGAGGTATCCACAGATACGCAGTATTTT.

The V and J genes are TRBV6-6 and TRBJ1-3; D might be TRBD1 (5 bases). Trimming cost V 0 bases and J 2 bases, with 11 bases left between them. CDR3 length equals 16 residues. The germline V gene encodes CDR1 MNHNY and CDR2 SVGAGI (reference sequence). CDR3 sequence: CASSYSGGGTGNTIYF. The CDR3 DNA is TGTGCCAGCAGTTACTCGGGCGGGGGAACTGGAAACACCATATATTTT.

V gene TRBV7-6 combines with J gene TRBJ2-3; maybe TRBD1 (5 bases). The V and J ends lost 1 base and 0 bases respectively, with 11 bases between them. CDR3 length: 16 amino acids. Germline values: CDR1 SGHVS, CDR2 FNYEAQ. CDR3: CASSLDTGFSTDTQYF. Here the CDR3 DNA reads TGTGCCAGCAGCTTAGATACAGGATTTAGCACAGATACGCAGTATTTT.

CDR3 DNA sequence: TGTGCCAGCAGAGAACAGGGTTCCGGCAATCAGCCCCAGCATTTT. Residues: CASREQGSGNQPQHF. This rearrangement joins TRBV27 to TRBJ1-5; D perhaps matches TRBD1 (6 bases). Trimming removed 6 bases from V and 2 bases from J, with 14 bases in between. CDR1 MNHEY and CDR2 SMNVEV come from the germline V gene (reference sequence). The CDR3 sequence is 15 residues long.

This sequence joins TRBV6-6 and TRBJ1-5; D call uncertain. V shed 7 bases and J shed 2 bases, with 9 bases lying between them. The CDR3 extends over 13 amino acids. CDR1 is MNHNY, CDR2 SVGAGI, per germline (reference sequence). The CDR3 nucleotides are TGTGCCAGCATGGCCTCAGGCAATCAGCCCCAGCATTTT. Translated: CASMASGNQPQHF.

The chain combines TRBV6-1 with TRBJ2-5, with 7 nucleotides matching TRBD2. The CDR3 runs 15 residues. Germline CDR1 is MNHNS and CDR2 is SASEGT. V lost 2 bases and J lost 4; bases outside the gene matches: 7. The CDR3 loop reads CASSEWGGDRETQYF. The CDR3 DNA is TGTGCCAGCAGTGAATGGGGGGGGGATAGAGAGACCCAGTACTTC.

The CDR3 sequence is CASSYLQGNYGYTF. The CDR3 region has the DNA TGTGCCAGCAGTTACTTACAGGGAAACTATGGCTACACCTTC. The gene calls are TRBV6-6 and TRBJ1-2; TRBD1 might be the D (6 bases). The CDR3 contains 14 residues. The V gene lost 1 base and the J gene lost 2 bases, with 8 bases spanning the gap. Germline CDR1 reads MNHNY; CDR2 reads SVGAGI (reference sequence).

The chain couples TRBV7-2 to TRBJ2-7; the match to TRBD2 covers 9 bases. V shed 1 base and J 2 bases; nucleotides not matched to a gene: 3. Germline CDR1 is SGHTA and CDR2 is FQGNSA. The CDR3 has 15 residues. CDR3 DNA: TGTGCCAGCAGCTTAGGACTAGCGGTACCCTACGAGCAGTACTTC. It is translated as CASSLGLAVPYEQYF.

The genes are TRBV6-5 and TRBJ1-2; 10 bases fit TRBD1. With 2 bases clipped from V and 7 bases from J, the junction kept 4 bases outside the gene matches. This CDR3 spans 14 amino acids. The germline CDR1 and CDR2 sequences are MNHEY and SVGAGI. This CDR3 is CASSYLGTGAGYTF. DNA of the CDR3: TGTGCCAGCAGTTACCTTGGGACAGGGGCTGGCTACACCTTC.